These 9 T cell receptor beta chains originate from one sample sequenced in a study of cytomegalovirus exposure and HLA in healthy donors. PCR used 60 Vbeta primers and 13 Jbeta primers. TCRdb's table, derived via immunoSEQ multiplex PCR, lists solely in-frame clones and lacks some. The sample has 100,000 to 150,000 clones, 84% seen once. Sequencing input: PBMCs. The receptor source for this set is a man in his fifties or sixties in good health and CMV-seronegative.

This rearrangement joins TRBV4-1 to TRBJ1-2, with a tentative D call TRBD1 (6 bases). The germline V gene has CDR1 MGHRA and CDR2 YSYEKL. This CDR3 is 13 amino acids long. V lost 5 bases to trimming and J lost 6 bases, with 13 bases between them. CDR3 protein: CASSFGQSDGYTF. Written as DNA, the CDR3 is TGCGCCAGCAGCTTTGGACAGAGTGATGGCTACACCTTC.

The chain links TRBV7-9 to TRBJ2-7; 7 positions match TRBD1. Germline V gene sequence: CDR1 SEHNR, CDR2 FQNEAQ (reference sequence). CDR3 length: 14 residues. V dropped 5 bases and J dropped 3; count of bases not matched to a gene: 7. CDR3 DNA sequence: TGTGCCAGCAGCAAACCGGGACAGTTCTACGAGCAGTACTTC. Translation gives CASSKPGQFYEQYF.

The gene calls are TRBV6-5 and TRBJ2-3; the D gene is possibly TRBD2 (5 bases). V lost 7 bases and J 1 base, leaving 12 bases between the germline ends. The CDR3 sequence is 14 residues long. Looked up from germline, CDR1 is MNHEY and CDR2 is SVGAGI. The CDR3 DNA reads TGTGCCAGCAACCCAGGAGGTGGCACAGATACGCAGTATTTT. Protein product: CASNPGGGTDTQYF.

The rearrangement uses TRBV5-4 and TRBJ1-5; D gene uncertain. The CDR3 covers 15 residues. Per germline, CDR1 SGHNT and CDR2 YYREEE (reference sequence). V dropped 4 bases and J dropped 4 bases, with 15 bases sitting between them. CDR3 sequence: CASSASPGPNQPQHF. The CDR3 nucleotides read TGTGCCAGCAGCGCGTCCCCTGGGCCAAATCAGCCCCAGCATTTT.

The CDR3 sequence is CASSPLSSGANVLTF. The CDR3 coding sequence is TGTGCCAGCTCACCACTGAGCTCTGGGGCCAACGTCCTGACTTTC. This chain joins TRBV18 and TRBJ2-6; no firm D call. CDR1 is KGHSH, CDR2 LQKENI, per germline. Trimming cost V 1 base and J 0 bases, with 4 bases left between them. The CDR3 is made up of 15 amino acids.

The rearrangement joins TRBV10-3 to TRBJ1-2; TRBD1 matches at 10 bases. V gave up 6 bases and J gave up 3 bases; unmatched junction bases: 7. Germline loops: CDR1 ENHRY, CDR2 SYGVKD. The CDR3 covers 15 residues. CDR3: CAIRDRGRLDYGYTF. In DNA, the CDR3 is TGTGCCATCAGAGACAGGGGGCGGCTTGACTATGGCTACACCTTC.

V is TRBV5-1 and J is TRBJ1-1; D might be TRBD1 (5 bases). Germline CDR1 reads SGHRS; CDR2 reads YFSETQ. V lost 1 base and J lost 4, with 17 bases in between. The CDR3 contains 16 residues. CDR3 coding DNA: TGCGCCAGCAGCTTGCCCCTTTCTATGGGGGGCACTGAAGCTTTCTTT. Its translation is CASSLPLSMGGTEAFF.

The chain joins TRBV7-8 to TRBJ2-7, with D unresolved. Looked up from germline, CDR1 is SGHVS and CDR2 is FQNEAQ. The CDR3 is 13 residues long. Trimming pared 3 bases from V and 9 bases from J, leaving 15 bases between. The CDR3 is CASSFGTSGGQYF. DNA for the CDR3: TGTGCCAGCAGCTTTGGCACGTCCGGCGGGCAGTACTTC.

The V gene is TRBV10-3, the J gene TRBJ2-7; 7 bases line up with TRBD2. V gave up 6 bases and J gave up 5 bases; unmatched junction bases: 7. The germline CDR1 and CDR2 sequences are ENHRY and SYGVKD. CDR3 length equals 13 residues. This CDR3 is CAISLGLENEQYF. CDR3 DNA sequence: TGTGCCATCAGCCTCGGACTAGAGAACGAGCAGTACTTC.